These T cell receptor beta chains were read from a single sample in a study of OX40 agonist ivuxolimab in advanced cancers. The assay was immunoSEQ multiplex PCR, and TCRdb's table has in-frame clones only and misses some. Of about 56,000 clones detected, 80% to 90% appear once; the ten largest clones hold approximately 10%. The material sequenced was CD4+ or CD8+ T cells sorted from blood, taken in a trial of the OX40 agonist ivuxolimab. The receptor source for this set is an adult with an advanced solid tumor such as melanoma, head and neck, liver or kidney cancer. Each CDR3 is given with its conserved first and last residue. D genes are given only for firm matches. For some rows the clone size is stated as once, few or many, or as a class when expanded; others skip it.

TRBJ1-2 . TRBV5-4 . TGTGCCAGCAGGTTAGAACAGGGTCGGGAAGGCTACACCTTC CASRLEQGREGYTF
TRBJ2-1 . TRBV6-1 . TGTGCCAGCAGAATGACCCGAAGCTCCTACAATGAGCAGTTCTTC CASRMTRSSYNEQFF
TRBJ2-1 TRBD1 TRBV11-2 . TGTGCCAGCAGCTTGGGACAGGGGGCCAATGAGCAGTTCTTC CASSLGQGANEQFF
TRBJ1-1 TRBD1 TRBV28 . TGTGCCAGCAGTCGGGCCGAAACAGGGGGAACTTTAGACACTGAAGCTTTCTTT CASSRAETGGTLDTEAFF
TRBJ2-2 . TRBV5-4 . TGTGCCAGCAGCCGTACTATCGGCTCGAACACCGGGGAGCTGTTTTTT CASSRTIGSNTGELFF
TRBJ1-4 . TRBV11-2 . TGTGCCAGCAGGAACAGGGAGGAGCATGAAAAACTGTTTTTT CASRNREEHEKLFF
TRBJ1-1 . TRBV10-3 . TGTGCCATCATTAGAAACCGGGCCACTGAAGCTTTCTTT CAIIRNRATEAFF
TRBJ2-5 . TRBV7-7 . TGTGCTAGCAGCTTAGGCAGGCTACCTAAAGAGACCCAGTACTTC CASSLGRLPKETQYF
TRBJ1-2 TRBD1 TRBV6-5 once TGTGCCAGCAGTTATAGGGGGCGCTATGGGGACTATGGCTACACCTTC CASSYRGRYGDYGYTF
TRBJ1-3 . TRBV6-1 . TGTGCCAGCAACGGTGTCTCTGGAAACACCATATATTTT CASNGVSGNTIYF
TRBJ2-7 . TRBV7-8 . TGTGCCAGCAGCTTAGAGACCTACGAGCAGTACTTC CASSLETYEQYF
TRBJ2-7 . TRBV4-2 once TGTGCCAGCAGCCAAGATCGGGGGAAGGGGCAGTACTTC CASSQDRGKGQYF
TRBJ2-2 . TRBV19 few TGTGCCAGTAGTACGAACACCGGGGAGCTGTTTTTT CASSTNTGELFF
TRBJ1-1 . TRBV7-2 . TGTGCCAGCCGACCAGGGCAAACTGAAGCTTTCTTT CASRPGQTEAFF
TRBJ2-5 . TRBV6-1 . TGTGCCAGCAGTCCCCCCGGGGAGACCCAGTACTTC CASSPPGETQYF
TRBJ1-6 . TRBV28 once TGTGCCAGCAGTAGGGGGGGGTTTGATTCACCCCTCCACTTT CASSRGGFDSPLHF
TRBJ2-7 . TRBV4-2 once TGTGCCAGCAGCCAAGACCCCCTCTACGAGCAGTACTTC CASSQDPLYEQYF
TRBJ1-2 . TRBV6-1 . TGTGCCAGCATGAGGGGAGGGGAAAACTATGGCTACACCTTC CASMRGGENYGYTF
TRBJ2-7 . TRBV13 . TGTGCCAGCAGCACTATTCTTACCTACGAGCAGTACTTC CASSTILTYEQYF
TRBJ1-5 . TRBV27 . TGTGCCAGCCGCCTCATGGGGCCCAATCAGCCCCAGCATTTT CASRLMGPNQPQHF
TRBJ2-5 TRBD1 TRBV5-4 . TGTGCCAGCAGCCCCACGGGACAGGGGCAGGAGACCCAGTACTTC CASSPTGQGQETQYF
TRBJ2-7 . TRBV7-2 . TGTGCCAGCAGCTTAGGATCTCAGGGAGATTACGAGCAGTACTTC CASSLGSQGDYEQYF
TRBJ2-7 TRBD2 TRBV15 . TGTGCCACCAGCAGAGGTCAAGGGGGTGCACCCGGGACTAGCGGGAACGAGCAGTACTTC CATSRGQGGAPGTSGNEQYF
TRBJ1-5 TRBD1 TRBV7-6 . TGTGCCAGCAGCCGTGGGACAGGGGAGAATCAGCCCCAGCATTTT CASSRGTGENQPQHF
TRBJ2-3 . TRBV7-3 . TGTGCCAGCAGCCCCCTCGAGCGGACTACGCAGTATTTT CASSPLERTTQYF
TRBJ1-2 . TRBV15 . TGTGCCACCAGCAGCTGGGAGGGGGTACCTGTCTACACCTTC CATSSWEGVPVYTF
TRBJ2-1 TRBD2 TRBV4-1 . TGCGCCAGCAGCCCCCAACTGGTGGGGACTAGCGGGAGAAATGAGCAGTTCTTC CASSPQLVGTSGRNEQFF
TRBJ1-2 TRBD1 TRBV30 . TGTGCCTGGAATATAGGACAGGGATTCTATGGCTACACCTTC CAWNIGQGFYGYTF
TRBJ2-3 TRBD2 TRBV4-3 . TGCGCCAGCAGCCAAGACCGGTTACTAGCGGGGAGCACAGATACGCAGTATTTT CASSQDRLLAGSTDTQYF
TRBJ2-5 TRBD2 TRBV2 . TGTGCCAGCAGGCTAGCGGGGGGCCGGGGAGAGACCCAGTACTTC CASRLAGGRGETQYF
TRBJ2-1 TRBD1 TRBV19 . TGTGCCAGTAGTAGAGGGGGACAGGGCAACAATGAGCAGTTCTTC CASSRGGQGNNEQFF
TRBJ1-1 TRBD1 TRBV2 . TGTGCCAGCAATGGGCAGGGGGCCGCGGGGACTGAAGCTTTCTTT CASNGQGAAGTEAFF
TRBJ2-5 . TRBV11-2 . TGTGCCAGCAGCTTGGAGGGACGGGAGACCCAGTACTTC CASSLEGRETQYF
TRBJ2-5 TRBD1 TRBV6-1 . TGTGCCAGCAGTCAACAGGGGGTTCTACAAGAGACCCAGTACTTC CASSQQGVLQETQYF
TRBJ2-7 TRBD2 TRBV6-1 . TGTGCCAGCAGTCGAGGAAGAGCGGGAGTCGAGCAGTACTTC CASSRGRAGVEQYF
TRBJ2-3 TRBD1 TRBV5-4 . TGTGCCAGCAGCTTAAAGGTGACAGGGCCGGATACGCAGTATTTT CASSLKVTGPDTQYF
TRBJ2-3 . TRBV5-8 once TGTGCCAGCATTGGGGGATCCACAGATACGCAGTATTTT CASIGGSTDTQYF
TRBJ1-5 . TRBV7-8 . TGTGCCAGCAGCTTAGGAGAAGGGGGTTCCGATCAGCCCCAGCATTTT CASSLGEGGSDQPQHF
TRBJ2-7 . TRBV19 . TGTGCCAGTAGTATAGTGGGCAGCGCCTACGAGCAGTACTTC CASSIVGSAYEQYF
TRBJ2-7 TRBD1 TRBV29-1 . TGCAGCGTTGACCCGACAGGGCTCGGCCACGAGCAGTACTTC CSVDPTGLGHEQYF
TRBJ1-4 . TRBV6-6 . TGTGCCAGTTTACAGGGTGCTACTAATGAAAAACTGTTTTTT CASLQGATNEKLFF
TRBJ1-1 . TRBV7-9 . TGTGCCAGCAGCTTAGAGGGGAACACTGAAGCTTTCTTT CASSLEGNTEAFF
TRBJ1-1 TRBD1 TRBV9 . TGTGCCAGCAGCACCGACAGGGACACTGAAGCTTTCTTT CASSTDRDTEAFF
TRBJ2-5 TRBD1 TRBV9 . TGTGCCAGCAGCCCAGACAGGGTAGAGACCCAGTACTTC CASSPDRVETQYF
TRBJ1-4 . TRBV27 once TGTGCCAGCAGTTTATCCACACCTGACGCGGGAAAACTGTTTTTT CASSLSTPDAGKLFF
TRBJ1-1 . TRBV29-1 few TGCAGCGTTGTCGGCAGGGACACTGAAGCTTTCTTT CSVVGRDTEAFF